This T cell receptor beta chain was documented in a study of patients and donors after allogeneic stem cell transplantation. Each CDR3 protein is one row after TCRdb ran MiXCR on the RT-PCR reads. Among approximately 200,000 distinct CDR3 sequences, around 40% were seen once, and the ten largest hold about 9.9%. Trimming left V 8 bases short and J 4 bases short, with 7 bases between. Germline loops: CDR1 SNHLY, CDR2 FYNNEI. The CDR3 is 11 residues long. The sequence was obtained from a human donor who was either an allogeneic HSCT recipient or a stem cell or donor lymphocyte infusion donor (not recorded which). It is not recorded whose cells these are; they may come from a transplant donor. The sequencing sample was made of blood, either unsorted or a sorted T cell fraction (not recorded which). The chain combines TRBV2 with TRBJ2-3, with a weak D call TRBD1 (6 bases). The CDR3 DNA follows: TGTGCCAGCGGGGGCGCAGATACGCAGTATTTT. It translates to CASGGADTQYF.